This paragraph reports one T cell receptor beta chain. Its antigen is unidentified. Germline V gene data show CDR1 as SEHNR and CDR2 as FQNEAQ (reference sequence). Between the trimmed V and J ends, which lost 0 bases and 6 bases, there was a span of 3 bases. The CDR3 loop spans 11 amino acids. This entry comes from a study of beta chain features in type 1 diabetes. Across the whole study: Age, gender and cell yields were similar between patients and healthy donors.

Study conclusions and caveats: VDJ junctions from type 1 diabetes patients carried fewer insertions and larger deletions. Over-representation of high TCR-expressing cells was a possible consequence of cDNA sequencing. Moderately but significantly shorter TCRB CDR3s were found in Type 1 diabetes patients in all four CD4+ subsets.

The authors reverse transcribed all of the isolated RNA, so sequencing captured expressed TCRB transcripts. The data were produced by immunoSEQ multiplex PCR, yet TCRdb's version contains in-frame clones alone and is incomplete. The sample has around 250,000 clones, roughly 30% seen once. Sequencing was done on a sample of central memory CD4+ T cells from blood. The sequence was obtained from a man aged 30 to 45 in good health. The chain has TRBV7-9 and TRBJ2-7; D remains unclear. CDR3 residues: CASSLAGEQYF. The CDR3 DNA follows: TGTGCCAGCAGCTTAGCTGGCGAGCAGTACTTC.